Following are 24 T cell receptor beta chains from one sample sequenced in a study of blood T cell repertoires in COVID-19. Some clones are missing from TCRdb's copy, which holds only in-frame ones; the method was immunoSEQ multiplex PCR. This sample has about 160,000 clones, with 88% found just once. Sequenced: PBMCs or T cells enriched from blood (not recorded which). The receptors come from a woman between 50 and 59 years old who had recovered from COVID-19.

This chain uses TRBV16 with TRBJ1-6, with TRBD1 matching 9 bases. V lost 2 bases to trimming and J lost 7 bases; unmatched junction nucleotides: 6. The CDR3 contains 16 residues. Per germline, CDR1 KGHSY and CDR2 FQNENV. In nucleotides, the CDR3 is TGTGCCAGCAGCCAACCCCCGGGACAGGGAAATTCACCCCTCCACTTT. Its protein product is CASSQPPGQGNSPLHF.

This chain uses TRBV7-2 with TRBJ2-1; no clear D. The CDR3 consists of 12 residues. V lost 0 bases to trimming and J lost 10 bases, with 7 bases between them. Germline CDR1 SGHTA, CDR2 FQGNSA. CDR3 nucleotide sequence: TGTGCCAGCAGCTTAGCTAGTTGGGAGCAGTTCTTC. Protein product: CASSLASWEQFF.

The table lists this clone with a few counts. J is TRBJ1-2 and V is TRBV19, with 8 bases that match TRBD1. The J segment lost 7 bases and the V segment lost 6 bases, leaving 7 bases of the junction unmatched. The CDR3 runs 13 residues. CDR1 and CDR2 (germline): LNHDA, SQIVND (reference sequence). As DNA, the CDR3 is TGTGCCAGTAGGCCCTGGACAGGGTCTGGCTACACCTTC. Protein: CASRPWTGSGYTF.

The rearrangement uses TRBV6-5 and TRBJ2-7, with TRBD2 identical over 12 bases. This CDR3 region has 14 residues. J lost 5 bases, V lost 6 bases, and 5 bases had no gene match. The germline V gene encodes CDR1 MNHEY and CDR2 SVGAGI. The CDR3 DNA is TGTGCCAGCAGGAGACTAGCGGGGGTCAACGAGCAGTACTTC. The encoded protein is CASRRLAGVNEQYF.

The rearrangement joins TRBV6-6 to TRBJ1-1; D is ambiguous. CDR3 length: 18 residues. CDR1 MNHNY and CDR2 SVGAGI come from the germline V gene (reference sequence). V was clipped by 5 bases and J by 0 bases, with 22 bases between them. As DNA, the CDR3 is TGTGCCAGCAGTCCTCTAAAAACAGCCGTCTACATGAACACTGAAGCTTTCTTT. Protein product: CASSPLKTAVYMNTEAFF.

V gene TRBV7-2 combines with J gene TRBJ1-4, with 9 nucleotides matching TRBD1. Germline assignment: CDR1 SGHTA and CDR2 FQGNSA. J was trimmed by 7 bases and V by 5 bases; bases with no gene match: 5. CDR3 length equals 14 residues. CDR3 region: CASSPTGGIEKLFF. The CDR3 DNA reads as TGTGCCAGCAGCCCGACAGGGGGAATTGAAAAACTGTTTTTT.

This chain links TRBV5-8 with TRBJ1-6, with TRBD1 as a possible D gene (5 bases). V dropped 6 bases and J dropped 0 bases, with 22 bases sitting between them. The CDR3 extends over 19 amino acids. Germline CDR1 reads SGHTS; CDR2 reads YDEGEE. CDR3 sequence reads: CASNILRGVASSYNSPLHF. In DNA, the CDR3 is TGTGCCAGCAACATCTTACGGGGGGTAGCAAGCTCCTATAATTCACCCCTCCACTTT. The full variable domain, completed using reference TRBV5-8 and TRBJ1-6, is EAGVTQSPTHLIKTRGQQATLRCSPISGHTSVYWYQQALGLGLQFLLWYDEGEERNRGNFPPRFSGRQFPNYSSELNVNALELEDSALYLCASNILRGVASSYNSPLHFGNGTRLTVT.

The V gene is TRBV10-3, the J gene TRBJ1-1; maybe TRBD1 (5 bases). Trimming pared 2 bases from V and 4 bases from J, leaving 14 bases between. Per the germline V gene, CDR1 is ENHRY and CDR2 is SYGVKD. There are 15 residues in the CDR3. CDR3 coding DNA: TGTGCCATCAGTGAGCGGGGGATGGCGGCCACTGAAGCTTTCTTT. Translation: CAISERGMAATEAFF.

V usage is TRBV12-3 or TRBV12-4 and J usage is TRBJ2-5; D perhaps matches TRBD1 (6 bases). CDR3 length: 13 residues. Trimming pared 2 bases from V and 7 bases from J, leaving 11 bases between. CDR3 nucleotide sequence: TGTGCCAGCAGTTTAAGGGAAGGGGGGACCCAGTACTTC. Translating it yields CASSLREGGTQYF.

The J gene is TRBJ2-7, the V gene TRBV7-8; tentative D call: TRBD2 (6 bases). The CDR3 is 14 amino acids. Trimming cost V 0 bases and J 3 bases, with 9 bases left between them. CDR1 is SGHVS and CDR2 is FQNEAQ in the germline V gene. The CDR3 nucleotides read TGTGCCAGCAGCTTAGCGCGGCGGGGCTACGAGCAGTACTTC. Its protein product is CASSLARRGYEQYF.

The rearrangement links TRBV6-5 to TRBJ1-6; D gene unclear. With 7 bases removed from V and 6 bases from J, the gap between germline ends came to 16 bases. CDR1 is MNHEY and CDR2 is SVGAGI in the germline V gene. The CDR3 runs to 15 residues. CDR3 region: CASTGGPRRNSPLHF. The DNA for the CDR3 is TGTGCCAGCACCGGAGGGCCGCGGCGTAATTCACCCCTCCACTTT.

A single count supports this clone. This chain links TRBV5-6 with TRBJ2-3; 7 bases are a match to TRBD2. The CDR3 contains 17 residues. V was pared by 0 bases and J by 4 bases, with 11 bases of the junction left unmatched. In germline, CDR1 is SGHDT, CDR2 YYEEEE. In DNA form, the CDR3 reads TGTGCCAGCAGCTTGGGAGAATTAAGACTAGCAGCAGATACGCAGTATTTT. It translates to CASSLGELRLAADTQYF.

J is TRBJ1-1 and V is TRBV12-2. TRBV12-2 corresponds to a pseudogene. The CDR3 spans 10 residues. CDR3 region: CASRFYGAFF. The CDR3 DNA sequence: TGTGCAAGTCGCTTCTATGGAGCTTTCTTT.

The chain is built from TRBV28 and TRBJ1-5; D possibly corresponds to TRBD1 (6 bases). Looked up from germline, CDR1 is MDHEN and CDR2 is SYDVKM. CDR3 length: 15 residues. V was shortened by 3 bases and J by 2 bases, with 11 bases between the two germline ends. DNA of the CDR3: TGTGCCAGCAGTTTGGTGGGGGCTGGCAATCAGCCCCAGCATTTT. It codes for CASSLVGAGNQPQHF.

This clone was seen a handful of times. The J gene is TRBJ1-3, the V gene TRBV9, with 7 bases fitting TRBD1. Per the germline V gene, CDR1 is SGDLS and CDR2 is YYNGEE. The CDR3 is 16 amino acids. V lost 3 bases to trimming and J lost 6 bases; unmatched junction nucleotides: 12. Here the CDR3 DNA reads TGTGCCAGCAGCGCTCGACAGGGAGAAGGTGCAAACACCATATATTTT. Translating gives CASSARQGEGANTIYF.

The chain employs TRBV9 and TRBJ2-3, with D possibly TRBD2 on 5 matching bases. This CDR3 is built from 17 residues. Trimming took 6 bases from V and 0 from J, leaving 20 bases between them. The V gene's germline CDR1 is SGDLS and CDR2 YYNGEE. The CDR3 is CASTLSGGGPSTDTQYF. The CDR3 DNA reads TGTGCCAGCACCCTATCCGGCGGCGGGCCTAGCACAGATACGCAGTATTTT.

The CDR3 nucleotides are TGTGCCAGCAGCCAAGATCTATTGGCGGGGCCGTTCTACGAGCAGTACTTC. This translates into CASSQDLLAGPFYEQYF. The chain is built from TRBV4-2 and TRBJ2-7, with TRBD2 as a possible D gene (6 bases). Germline V gene lookup returns CDR1 LGHNA and CDR2 YNFKEQ. Trimming cost V 0 bases and J 3 bases, with 18 bases left between them. The CDR3 sequence is 17 residues long.

V is TRBV28 and J is TRBJ1-5; 11 positions match TRBD1. Germline CDR1 and CDR2: MDHEN and SYDVKM. The junction had 13 bases not matched to a gene; V was cut back by 3 bases and J by 3 bases. The CDR3 spans 19 residues. In DNA form, the CDR3 reads TGTGCCAGCAGTTTCCCAGCACCGGGACAGGGGGATCCCAATCAGCCCCAGCATTTT. Its translation is CASSFPAPGQGDPNQPQHF.

This chain links TRBV3-1 (or the pseudogene TRBV3-2) with TRBJ1-5, with D perhaps TRBD1 (5 bases). The CDR3 has 12 residues. The germline V and J ends were trimmed by 1 base and 13 bases, with 11 bases remaining between them. Germline V CDR1 and CDR2: LGHDT, YNNKEL (reference sequence). The CDR3: CASSQGGELQHF. The DNA of the CDR3 is TGTGCCAGCAGCCAAGGGGGGGAGCTACAGCATTTT.

The gene calls are TRBV4-2 and TRBJ1-2, with D possibly being TRBD1 (6 bases). Between the trimmed V and J ends, which lost 2 bases and 0 bases, there was a span of 22 bases. Germline loops: CDR1 LGHNA, CDR2 YNFKEQ. The length of the CDR3 is 19 residues. CDR3 sequence: CASSQLFRTEIPSNYGYTF. The CDR3 DNA follows: TGTGCCAGCAGCCAACTTTTCCGGACAGAGATACCCTCTAACTATGGCTACACCTTC.

This clone has only one observation. The V and J genes are TRBV5-3 and TRBJ2-7; no reliable D call. TRBV5-3 qualifies as an ORF whose function is uncertain. Trimming removed 6 bases at V and 3 bases at J, with 7 bases between. This CDR3 has 11 amino acids. The CDR3 DNA reads TGTGCCAGAACGGTCTGCTACGAGCAGTACTTC. This sequence encodes CARTVCYEQYF.

This clone appeared once. The V call is TRBV3-1 (or the pseudogene TRBV3-2), the J call TRBJ2-4; no reliable D call. The germline V gene encodes CDR1 LGHDT and CDR2 YNNKEL (reference sequence). CDR3 size: 15 residues. The ends were cut back, 1 base at V and 6 bases at J, with 13 bases in the middle. In DNA, the CDR3 is TGTGCCAGCAGCCAAGTCCCGATGTCAGTAAACATTCAGTACTTC. This gives the protein CASSQVPMSVNIQYF.

In DNA, the CDR3 is TGTGCCAGCAGCCCTGACAGGCAGTTCCCGGGCGAGCAGTACTTC. Protein: CASSPDRQFPGEQYF. This sequence joins TRBV7-9 and TRBJ2-7; D possibly corresponds to TRBD1 (6 bases). There are 15 residues in the CDR3. Germline-derived CDR1 and CDR2 are SEHNR and FQNEAQ (reference sequence). V lost 5 bases to trimming and J lost 6 bases, with 20 bases between them.

This clone is a singleton in its sample. The chain carries TRBV7-2 and TRBJ2-5; D not certain. The CDR3 is made up of 13 amino acids. In germline, CDR1 is SGHTA, CDR2 FQGNSA. The ends were cut back, 6 bases at V and 5 bases at J, with 13 bases in the middle. Here the CDR3 reads CASRLHPSETQYF. The CDR3 DNA is TGTGCCAGCAGACTACACCCTTCGGAGACCCAGTACTTC.